The subject of this entry is one T cell receptor (beta chain). The antigen it binds to is not known. Base qualities were left out, and no much larger clone turns up one base away. The source of the sample is a study of cytomegalovirus exposure and HLA in healthy donors (dated by TCRdb to 2016 to 2017). A note on the overall study: An earlier analysis of under 600 of the donors reported 250 to 350 Gb of sequence data and around 110 million unique TCR beta sequences from approximately 180 million T cells. About 320 gigabases of sequencing data and some 85 million unique TCR sequences were included in an early release covering roughly 700 HLA-typed donors. Of the approximately 400 genotyped donors, 81% fell in the genetic ancestry cluster associated with self-reported Caucasian donors. The study aimed to test whether cataloging public T cell receptors could reveal signatures of past pathogen exposure. The study used immunosequencing to profile the T cell repertoires of about 670 subjects and linked those repertoires to cytomegalovirus serostatus. Along with the roughly 700-subject first cohort, a separate validation cohort of about 110 different subjects was used. The study combined high-throughput TCR immunosequencing, statistical association of individual TCRs with disease status, and machine learning to predict cytomegalovirus infection status. To study patterns of TCR occurrence, a later analysis re-analyzed previously published TCR beta repertoires from 700 or so donors and added high-resolution HLA genotyping. The later analysis used no new phenotypic data to find candidate immune exposures, relying instead on TCR beta sequences and their occurrence across donors. An earlier analysis of around 640 of the donors used high-throughput TCR beta sequencing to judge whether each TCR beta V gene segment behaved as functional or pseudogenic. Donor age, sex, ethnicity and CMV serostatus were compiled alongside the repertoire data. A later genetic analysis used genome-wide SNP genotypes for about 65% of the roughly 670 donors, treating that subset as a discovery cohort. All discovery cohort repertoires had been generated on a single sequencing platform. Class I and class II HLA loci were covered by the typing at four-digit resolution. Typing coverage differed by locus: A, B, C, DRB1 and DQB1 were typed in roughly 620-630 donors, DQA1 in 500 to 550, DPA1 in 600 to 610, and DPB1 in 400 to 490. Four or five DR-DQ haplotypes were handled as single units for association and clustering because linkage in the cohort was strong. Across 398 genotyped donors of the cohort, an average of about 240,000 unique TCR beta nucleotide sequences per donor were sequenced, and 15% to 20% of those sequences were non-productive.

From cysteine to phenylalanine, the CDR3 is 15 amino acids long. Only the CDR3 DNA is retained, 45 bases long and in frame from the first base. Based on the germline V gene, the CDR1 and CDR2 sequences are SGHTS and YDEGEE. V and J are truncated by 4 bases and 0 bases respectively, leaving an intervening sequence of 11 bases. The full study reports these points: In a later analysis, around 17,000 TCR beta sequences were associated with specific HLA alleles at a false discovery rate of 0.05. The only immune exposure information available for the cohort was CMV serostatus. It was suggested by the authors that the approach could potentially be generalized to other disease states and immunological phenotypes. In an earlier analysis of over 550 of the donors, most TCR beta V segments were observed in productive rearrangements about 87% or about 30% of the time, broadly matching IMGT annotations. A further reported finding was that TCR beta sequences accurately predicted the HLA-A and HLA-B alleles for most subjects in the first cohort. Several of the top co-occurrence clusters appeared to be linked to parvovirus B19, influenza, CMV and Epstein-Barr virus, according to a later analysis. Most TCR sequences were observed very rarely across donors, whereas some public TCRs were present in many individuals. An association between a missense DCLRE1C variant and V-gene and J-gene trimming of TCR beta chains was found in a later genetic analysis and replicated in an independent cohort. According to a later analysis, TCR association rates differed among HLA loci, with DRB1 alleles showing the most associated TCRs and HLA-C alleles showing the fewest. Because counts were too low, seventeen rarely observed V segments, including chromosome 9 orphons, were left out of the earlier analysis of 587 of the donors. Some IMGT-functional V segments, including TRBV6-2 and TRBV6-3, could not be told apart with the 87-base-pair reads, so those segments were excluded. Three of the identified cytomegalovirus-associated TCR beta chains were confirmed in vitro to be specific for cytomegalovirus antigens. The study gave a list of under 200 TCR beta chains associated with cytomegalovirus. A later analysis found that HLA-associated TCR beta chains were more clonally expanded and had lower generation probabilities than equally common non-associated chains. When HLA alleles, especially DR and DQ, strongly co-occurred, TCR associations were difficult to assign to individual alleles. Correlated functional status among segregating V segments might be attributable to linkage disequilibrium, but an unknown experimental factor could not be ruled out. The cohort was sequenced for TCR beta chains only, and without alpha or paired-chain data the features that could be detected were limited. Sequencing depth was assumed to be roughly uniform across donors in the presence/absence analyses, though that assumption may not hold. A cluster of highly shared sequence variants was judged likely to be a technical artifact of the sequencing pipeline. In a later genetic analysis, fewer N-insertions in productive TCRs were reported among donors in an Asian-associated ancestry cluster than the approximately 670-donor mean. Most CMV-associated TCR beta chains appeared to be HLA-restricted in a later analysis, and the HLA associations seemed to be driven largely by CMV exposure. In both the original and validation cohorts, the classifier was reported to diagnose cytomegalovirus status with high specificity and sensitivity. HLA typing was unavailable for some donors at each locus, so association tests used only the typed subset.

The cohort consisted of 670 or so healthy bone marrow donors. Cohort members were all nominally healthy when sampled, although unrecorded immune exposures were likely present. The donor tested CMV seronegative and was one of the 352 seronegative cohort members. Each donor provided a peripheral blood sample, and peripheral blood mononuclear cells were used for TCR beta sequencing. Genomic DNA extraction from the blood cell samples was performed with the Qiagen DNeasy Blood Extraction Kit. Library preparation was by the immunoSEQ multiplex PCR assay. For the multiplex PCR, a mixture combining 60 forward primers for TCR Vbeta segments and 13 reverse primers for TCR Jbeta segments was used. A multiplex PCR assay on genomic DNA amplified the CDR3 region of rearranged TCR beta genes. On the Illumina HiSeq System, the amplified TCR beta libraries were sequenced as 87-base-pair reads. In the original analysis: Across the roughly 670 repertoires, a later analysis counted roughly 84 million unique TCR beta chains, roughly 11 million of which were shared by at least two donors. A nearest-neighbor algorithm error-corrected the raw reads and collapsed the reads into unique sequences, merging closely related sequences to remove PCR and sequencing errors. V, D and J gene segments were assigned by aligning CDR3 sequences to IMGT reference sequences. For a sequence to be retained, a match of at least six nucleotides was required to both a V gene segment and a J gene segment. A rearrangement counted as productive if the CDR3 had no stop codons and remained in frame with V and J, and every other rearrangement counted as non-productive. Following IMGT convention, CDR3 was defined as the stretch from the second conserved V-encoded cysteine to the conserved J-encoded phenylalanine. The earlier analysis of 500 to 750 of the donors excluded any sequence lacking an unambiguous match to a single V gene segment. In an earlier analysis of a few hundred of the donors, V segments were called functional above 56.7% productive rearrangements and were called segregating when the between-donor standard deviation exceeded 5%. A statistical classification framework was developed to diagnose cytomegalovirus status using the catalog of TCR beta chain sequences. A later analysis assigned V and J genes by comparing TCR nucleotide sequences with IMGT/GENE-DB human TR gene sequences. A later analysis assigned CDR3 sequences and most-parsimonious VDJ recombination scenarios with the TCRdist pipeline. In a later analysis, each TCR beta chain was defined by its CDR3 amino acid sequence together with its V-gene family, and reads lacking a unique V-gene family were excluded. A later analysis removed over 500 highly shared, low-generation-probability nucleotide sequences to deal with suspected cross-contamination and a sequencing artifact. In a later analysis, a clonal expansion index was calculated for each public chain from normalized within-repertoire ranks of inferred template counts. In a later analysis, generation probabilities were computed with a VDJ recombination model fitted to out-of-frame rearrangements, and the resulting probabilities were checked against IGoR. In a later analysis, TCR-TCR, TCR-HLA and TCR-CMV co-occurrence was scored with hypergeometric tests, and a repertoire-size bias correction was applied to TCR pairs. In a later analysis, false discovery rates were estimated by permuting HLA or CMV assignments 20 times. In a later analysis, co-occurring TCRs were grouped using DBSCAN, and TCRdist sequence similarity was added for clustering within HLA-allele-positive subsets. Repertoires with fewer than 30,000 or more than 120,000 public chains, plus five repertoires with anomalous nucleotide sharing, were excluded from co-occurrence clustering. The table comes from immuneACCESS by way of TCRdb, which keeps in-frame sequences with V and J called. Part of the clones is missing from these tables; in studies checked, under half for an unresolved V gene and the rest for unknown reasons. From that table come the V and J calls and clone size; the DNA was used to work out D and trimming. The sample table records more than 95,000 clones; 80% of these occur just once. The biggest ten clones account for 0.95% to 1.5% of the sample.

Here the chain combines TRBV5-8 and TRBJ2-1, with a weak D call of TRBD2 (5 bases match). This receptor was obtained from a female donor in good health and CMV-seronegative. Source material: PBMCs. CDR3 reads: CASSPPGVSYNEQFF. The DNA sequence reads TGTGCCAGCAGCCCCCCCGGGGTCTCCTACAATGAGCAGTTCTTC.